Each of the 9 T cell receptor beta chains below was sequenced from the same sample in a study of cytomegalovirus exposure and HLA in healthy donors. The PCR used 60 Vbeta and 13 Jbeta primers. This table comes from immunoSEQ multiplex PCR, and its TCRdb copy is limited to in-frame clones, with some not included. The data contain under 200,000 clones, approximately 62% of them singletons. Sequenced: PBMCs. These receptors originate from a man aged 50 or older in good health and CMV-seronegative.

The V call is TRBV7-2, the J call TRBJ2-7, with 8 positions matching TRBD2. This CDR3 spans 14 amino acids. Trimming cost V 5 bases and J 3 bases; bases outside gene matches: 6. Germline V gives CDR1 SGHTA, CDR2 FQGNSA. CDR3 sequence reads: CASSHGGGFYEQYF. The CDR3 DNA reads TGTGCCAGCAGCCACGGGGGGGGATTCTACGAGCAGTACTTC.

This clone was observed once. The chain has TRBV6-5 and TRBJ1-1; 7 nucleotides line up with TRBD1. The CDR3 extends over 15 amino acids. V was pared by 4 bases and J by 0 bases, with 5 bases of the junction left unmatched. Per the germline V gene, CDR1 is MNHEY and CDR2 is SVGAGI. The CDR3 protein is CASSSPTGVNTEAFF. The CDR3 nucleotides read TGTGCCAGCAGTTCCCCTACAGGGGTGAACACTGAAGCTTTCTTT.

The CDR3 coding sequence is TGTGCCAGCAGTTGGGGACACCTGAACACTGAAGCTTTCTTT. Translation gives CASSWGHLNTEAFF. The rearrangement uses TRBV6-5 and TRBJ1-1, with D perhaps TRBD1 (6 bases). This CDR3 has 14 amino acids. Germline-derived CDR1 and CDR2 are MNHEY and SVGAGI. V was clipped by 4 bases and J by 0 bases, with 9 bases between them.

V and J are TRBV7-2 and TRBJ2-7, with 7 bases fitting TRBD1. CDR1 and CDR2 (germline): SGHTA, FQGNSA. This CDR3 spans 18 amino acids. The V segment lost 2 bases and the J segment 0 bases; nucleotides outside the gene matches: 13. The CDR3 here is CASSLRGGTDRSSYEQYF. The CDR3 bases are TGTGCCAGCAGCTTAAGGGGTGGAACGGACAGGAGCTCCTACGAGCAGTACTTC.

The chain recombines TRBV5-4 with TRBJ2-7; D possibly corresponds to TRBD1 (6 bases). Per the germline V gene, CDR1 is SGHNT and CDR2 is YYREEE (reference sequence). The V end lost 4 bases, the J end lost 0 bases, and 14 bases lay between the germline ends. The CDR3 is 15 amino acids. The CDR3 reads CASSTRTASSYEQYF. The CDR3 DNA reads TGTGCCAGCAGCACCCGGACAGCAAGCTCCTACGAGCAGTACTTC.

The J gene is TRBJ2-7, the V gene TRBV5-6; weak D call: TRBD1 (5 bases). Per germline, CDR1 SGHDT and CDR2 YYEEEE. The CDR3 consists of 14 residues. V lost 2 bases to trimming and J lost 1 base, with 10 bases between them. The CDR3 here is CASSLEDISYEQYF. CDR3 DNA sequence: TGTGCCAGCAGCTTAGAGGACATATCCTACGAGCAGTACTTC.

The V call is TRBV4-1, the J call TRBJ2-5, with D perhaps matching TRBD2 (7 bases). The CDR3 consists of 15 residues. V lost 5 bases, J lost 5 bases, and 18 bases lay in between. Germline CDR1 reads MGHRA; CDR2 reads YSYEKL. CDR3 DNA: TGCGCCAGCAGCTCTTTCCGGGGGGCGCGGGAGACCCAGTACTTC. Protein product: CASSSFRGARETQYF.

Only a few counts were recorded for this clone. The gene calls are TRBV29-1 and TRBJ2-7; 9 nucleotides match TRBD1. This CDR3 is 15 amino acids long. J was trimmed by 6 bases and V by 1 base; bases with no gene match: 10. Looked up from germline, CDR1 is SQVTM and CDR2 is ANQGSEA. Written as DNA, the CDR3 is TGCAGCGTTGAAGGGGGGGGACAGGGAAAGGGCGAGCAGTACTTC. Its protein product is CSVEGGGQGKGEQYF.

V and J are TRBV6-5 and TRBJ2-1; TRBD1 is a possible D gene (6 bases). This CDR3 has 15 residues. The V gene's germline CDR1 is MNHEY and CDR2 SVGAGI. Deletions cut 4 bases from V and 5 bases from J, with 15 bases between. CDR3 residues: CASSSAQDSNNEQFF. The CDR3 DNA sequence: TGTGCCAGCAGTTCCGCCCAGGACAGTAACAATGAGCAGTTCTTC.